The clone carrying this TCR beta chain was seen at least ten times. The antigen remains undetermined. Germline CDR1 and CDR2: SGDLS and YYNGEE. Trimming pared 0 bases from V and 4 bases from J, leaving 5 bases between. The CDR3 is 13 residues long. Making the TCR beta libraries involved quantitative 5'-RACE with molecular barcodes. TCRdb reprocessed the 5' RACE reads via MiXCR and lists one record per CDR3 protein. The sample lists roughly 30,000 distinct CDR3 sequences, less than 6.5% occurring once. The source of the sample is a study of CD8 T cells in ankylosing spondylitis. Study observations and caveats: Both synovial fluid and blood in reactive arthritis had previously been reported to carry some motif variants. Enrichment of disease-linked clones was reportedly significant in matched ankylosing spondylitis synovial fluid. Clones linked with disease were CD8+ and fairly uncommon in the peripheral blood.

The sample was blood, either unsorted or a sorted T cell fraction (not recorded which). The TCR originated in a female donor with ankylosing spondylitis or in good health (not recorded which). The V call is TRBV9, the J call TRBJ1-5, with D hard to call. CDR3 DNA: TGTGCCAGCAGCGTAGACTTGAATCAGCCCCAGCATTTT. Its translation: CASSVDLNQPQHF.